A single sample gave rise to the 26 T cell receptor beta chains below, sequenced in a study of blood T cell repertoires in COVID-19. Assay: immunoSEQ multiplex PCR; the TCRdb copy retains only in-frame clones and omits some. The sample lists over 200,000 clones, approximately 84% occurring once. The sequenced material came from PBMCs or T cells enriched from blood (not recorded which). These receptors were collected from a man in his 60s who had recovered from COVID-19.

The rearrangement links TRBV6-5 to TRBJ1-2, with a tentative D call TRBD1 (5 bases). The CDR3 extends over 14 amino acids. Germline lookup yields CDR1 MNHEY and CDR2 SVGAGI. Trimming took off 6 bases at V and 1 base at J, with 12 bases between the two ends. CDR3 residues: CASSPGHNNYGYTF. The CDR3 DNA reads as TGTGCCAGCAGCCCAGGGCACAATAACTATGGCTACACCTTC.

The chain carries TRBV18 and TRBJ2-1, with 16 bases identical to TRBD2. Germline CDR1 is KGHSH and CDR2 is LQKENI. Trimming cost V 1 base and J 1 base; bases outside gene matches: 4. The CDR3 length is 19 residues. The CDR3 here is CASSPLGTSGGASYNEQFF. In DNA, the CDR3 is TGTGCCAGCTCACCACTGGGGACTAGCGGGGGGGCGTCCTACAATGAGCAGTTCTTC.

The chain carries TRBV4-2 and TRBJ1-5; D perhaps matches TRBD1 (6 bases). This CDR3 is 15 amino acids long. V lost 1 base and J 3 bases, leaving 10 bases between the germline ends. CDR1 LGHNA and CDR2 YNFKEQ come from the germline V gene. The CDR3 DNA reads TGTGCCAGCAGCCAAGGGACAGAAACCAATCAGCCCCAGCATTTT. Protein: CASSQGTETNQPQHF.

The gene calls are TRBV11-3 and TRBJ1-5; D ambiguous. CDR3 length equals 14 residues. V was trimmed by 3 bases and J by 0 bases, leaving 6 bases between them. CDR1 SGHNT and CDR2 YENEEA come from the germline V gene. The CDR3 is CASSLRDSNQPQHF. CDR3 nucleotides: TGTGCCAGCAGCTTGAGGGATAGCAATCAGCCCCAGCATTTT.

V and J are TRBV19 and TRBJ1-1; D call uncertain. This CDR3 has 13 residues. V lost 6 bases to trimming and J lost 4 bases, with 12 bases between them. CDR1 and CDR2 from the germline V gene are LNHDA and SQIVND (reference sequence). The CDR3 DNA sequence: TGTGCCAGTAGCTACCCTGCGGGCACTGAAGCTTTCTTT. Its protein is CASSYPAGTEAFF.

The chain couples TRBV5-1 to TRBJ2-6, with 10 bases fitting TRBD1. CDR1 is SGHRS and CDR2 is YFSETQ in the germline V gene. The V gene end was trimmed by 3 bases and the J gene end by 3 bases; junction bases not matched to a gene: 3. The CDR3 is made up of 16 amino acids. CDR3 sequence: CASSSGQGVGANVLTF. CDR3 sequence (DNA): TGCGCCAGCAGCTCCGGACAGGGGGTTGGGGCCAACGTCCTGACTTTC.

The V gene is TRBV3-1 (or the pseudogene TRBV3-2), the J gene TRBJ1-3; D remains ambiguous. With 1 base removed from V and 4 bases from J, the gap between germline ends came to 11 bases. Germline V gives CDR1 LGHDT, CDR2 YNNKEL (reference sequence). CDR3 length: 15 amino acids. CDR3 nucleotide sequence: TGTGCCAGCAGCCAAGGAACGACAAGCGGAAACACCATATATTTT. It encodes CASSQGTTSGNTIYF.

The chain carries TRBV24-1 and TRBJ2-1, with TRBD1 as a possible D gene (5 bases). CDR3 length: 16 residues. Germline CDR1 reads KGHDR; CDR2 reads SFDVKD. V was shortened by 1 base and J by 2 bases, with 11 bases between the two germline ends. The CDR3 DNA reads TGTGCCACCAGTGATTTTCGAAGGGGCACCTACAATGAGCAGTTCTTC. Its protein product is CATSDFRRGTYNEQFF.

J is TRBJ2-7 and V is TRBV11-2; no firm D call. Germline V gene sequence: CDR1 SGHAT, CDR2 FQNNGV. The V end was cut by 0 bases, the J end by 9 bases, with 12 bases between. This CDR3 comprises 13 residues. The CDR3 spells CASSLDGIRGQYF. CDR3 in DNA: TGTGCCAGCAGCTTAGACGGTATACGAGGGCAGTACTTC.

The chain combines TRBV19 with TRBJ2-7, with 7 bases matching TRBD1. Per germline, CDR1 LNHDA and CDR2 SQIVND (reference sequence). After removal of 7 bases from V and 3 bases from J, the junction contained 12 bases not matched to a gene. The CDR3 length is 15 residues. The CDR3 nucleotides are TGTGCCAGTACCTACCAACTCGGGACAGACTACGAGCAGTACTTC. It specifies CASTYQLGTDYEQYF.

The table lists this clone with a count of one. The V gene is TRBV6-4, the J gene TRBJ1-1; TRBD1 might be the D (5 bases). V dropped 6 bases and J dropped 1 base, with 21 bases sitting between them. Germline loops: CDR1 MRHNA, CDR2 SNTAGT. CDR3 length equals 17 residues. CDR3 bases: TGTGCCAGCAGCGTGACCCCCCTGCAGGGCAGGAACACTGAAGCTTTCTTT. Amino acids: CASSVTPLQGRNTEAFF.

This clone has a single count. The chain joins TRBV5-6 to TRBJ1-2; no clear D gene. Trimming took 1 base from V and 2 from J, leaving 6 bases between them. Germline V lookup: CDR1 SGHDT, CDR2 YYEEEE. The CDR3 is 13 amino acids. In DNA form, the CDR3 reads TGTGCCAGCAGCTTGACGCAGAACTATGGCTACACCTTC. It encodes CASSLTQNYGYTF. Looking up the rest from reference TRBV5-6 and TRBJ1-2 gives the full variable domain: DAGVTQSPTHLIKTRGQQVTLRCSPKSGHDTVSWYQQALGQGPQFIFQYYEEEERQRGNFPDRFSGHQFPNYSSELNVNALLLGDSALYLCASSLTQNYGYTFGSGTRLTVV.

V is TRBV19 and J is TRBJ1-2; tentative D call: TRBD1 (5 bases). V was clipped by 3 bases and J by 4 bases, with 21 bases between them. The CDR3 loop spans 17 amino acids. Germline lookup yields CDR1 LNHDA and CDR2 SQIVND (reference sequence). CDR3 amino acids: CASSISGGTTRGYGYTF. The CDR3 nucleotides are TGTGCCAGTAGTATCTCCGGGGGGACGACCCGTGGCTATGGCTACACCTTC.

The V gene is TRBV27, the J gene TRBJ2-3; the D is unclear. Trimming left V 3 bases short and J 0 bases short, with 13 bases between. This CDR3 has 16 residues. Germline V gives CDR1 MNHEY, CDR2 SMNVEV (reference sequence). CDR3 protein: CASSFSLSTSTDTQYF. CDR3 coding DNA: TGTGCCAGCAGTTTCTCCCTTTCGACTAGCACAGATACGCAGTATTTT.

The CDR3 protein is CASSTDGYTGELFF. CDR3 in DNA: TGTGCCAGCAGCACAGACGGCTACACCGGGGAGCTGTTTTTT. This chain uses TRBV7-9 with TRBJ2-2; D uncertain. CDR1 is SEHNR, CDR2 FQNEAQ, per germline (reference sequence). The CDR3 has 14 residues. The V end lost 5 bases, the J end lost 3 bases, and 10 bases lay between the germline ends.

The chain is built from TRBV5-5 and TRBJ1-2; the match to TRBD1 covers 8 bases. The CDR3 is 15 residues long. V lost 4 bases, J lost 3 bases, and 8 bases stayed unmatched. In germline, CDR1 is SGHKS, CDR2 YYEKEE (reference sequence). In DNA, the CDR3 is TGTGCCAGCAGCCCGGAGTGGGGACAGGACTATGGCTACACCTTC. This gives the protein CASSPEWGQDYGYTF.

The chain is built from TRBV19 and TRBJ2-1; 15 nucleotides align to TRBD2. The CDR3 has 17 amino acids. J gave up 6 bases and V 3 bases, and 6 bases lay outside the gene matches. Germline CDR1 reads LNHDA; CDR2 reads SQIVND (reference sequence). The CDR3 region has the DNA TGTGCCAGTAGTATCGGACTAGCGGGGGGGCCTGTCAATGAGCAGTTCTTC. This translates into CASSIGLAGGPVNEQFF.

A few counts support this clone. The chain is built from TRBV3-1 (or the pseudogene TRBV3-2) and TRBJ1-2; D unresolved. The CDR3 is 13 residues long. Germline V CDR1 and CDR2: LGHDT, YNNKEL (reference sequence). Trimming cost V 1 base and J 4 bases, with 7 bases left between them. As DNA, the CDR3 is TGTGCCAGCAGCCAAGGCGTCTTCTATGGCTACACCTTC. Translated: CASSQGVFYGYTF.

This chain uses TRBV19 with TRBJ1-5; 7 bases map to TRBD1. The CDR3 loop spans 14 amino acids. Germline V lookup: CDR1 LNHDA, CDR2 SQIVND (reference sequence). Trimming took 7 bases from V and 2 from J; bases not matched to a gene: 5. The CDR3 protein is CASKGTAGNQPQHF. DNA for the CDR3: TGTGCCAGTAAGGGGACAGCGGGCAATCAGCCCCAGCATTTT.

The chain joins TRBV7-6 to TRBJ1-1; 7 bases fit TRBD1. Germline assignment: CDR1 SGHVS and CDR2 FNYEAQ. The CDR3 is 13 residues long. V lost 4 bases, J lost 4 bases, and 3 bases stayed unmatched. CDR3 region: CASSYQGVTEAFF. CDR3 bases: TGTGCCAGCAGCTATCAGGGGGTCACTGAAGCTTTCTTT.

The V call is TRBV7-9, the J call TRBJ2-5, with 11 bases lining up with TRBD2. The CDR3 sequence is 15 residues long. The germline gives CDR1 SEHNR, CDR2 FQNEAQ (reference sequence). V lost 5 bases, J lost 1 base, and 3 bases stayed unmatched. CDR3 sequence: CASSPGLAVQETQYF. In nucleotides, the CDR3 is TGTGCCAGCAGCCCGGGACTAGCGGTCCAAGAGACCCAGTACTTC.

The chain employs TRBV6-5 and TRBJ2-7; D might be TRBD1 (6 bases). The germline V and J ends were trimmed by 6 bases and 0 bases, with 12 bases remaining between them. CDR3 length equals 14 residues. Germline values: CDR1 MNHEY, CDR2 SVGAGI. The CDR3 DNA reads TGTGCCAGCAGACCCTCGGACAGCTCCTACGAGCAGTACTTC. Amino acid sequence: CASRPSDSSYEQYF.

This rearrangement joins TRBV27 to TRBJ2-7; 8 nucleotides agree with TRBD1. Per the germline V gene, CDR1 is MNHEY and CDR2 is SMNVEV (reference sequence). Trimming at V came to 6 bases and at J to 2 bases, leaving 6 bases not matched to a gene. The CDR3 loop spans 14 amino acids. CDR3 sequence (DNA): TGTGCCAGCAGAGCACCAGGGGGCACCTACGAGCAGTACTTC. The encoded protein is CASRAPGGTYEQYF.

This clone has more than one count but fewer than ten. This CDR3 is CASSARQGASNEQFF. The CDR3 nucleotides read TGTGCCAGTAGTGCGCGACAGGGGGCTAGTAATGAGCAGTTCTTC. The chain is built from TRBV19 and TRBJ2-1, with 10 bases aligning to TRBD1. CDR1 and CDR2 from the germline V gene are LNHDA and SQIVND (reference sequence). CDR3 length: 15 amino acids. V lost 5 bases to trimming and J lost 7 bases; unmatched junction nucleotides: 8.

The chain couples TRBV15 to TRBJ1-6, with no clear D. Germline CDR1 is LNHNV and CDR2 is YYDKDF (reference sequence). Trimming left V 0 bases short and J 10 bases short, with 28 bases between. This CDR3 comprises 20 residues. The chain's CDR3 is CATSRDGYPWEAADWSPLHF. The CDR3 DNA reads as TGTGCCACCAGCAGAGATGGTTACCCATGGGAGGCCGCGGATTGGTCACCCCTCCACTTT.

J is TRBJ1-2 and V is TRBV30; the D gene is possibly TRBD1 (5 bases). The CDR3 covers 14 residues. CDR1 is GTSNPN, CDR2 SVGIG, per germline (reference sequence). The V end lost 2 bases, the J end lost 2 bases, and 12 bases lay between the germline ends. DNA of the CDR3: TGTGCCTGGAGTCCATTGGACAAAAACTATGGCTACACCTTC. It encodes CAWSPLDKNYGYTF.